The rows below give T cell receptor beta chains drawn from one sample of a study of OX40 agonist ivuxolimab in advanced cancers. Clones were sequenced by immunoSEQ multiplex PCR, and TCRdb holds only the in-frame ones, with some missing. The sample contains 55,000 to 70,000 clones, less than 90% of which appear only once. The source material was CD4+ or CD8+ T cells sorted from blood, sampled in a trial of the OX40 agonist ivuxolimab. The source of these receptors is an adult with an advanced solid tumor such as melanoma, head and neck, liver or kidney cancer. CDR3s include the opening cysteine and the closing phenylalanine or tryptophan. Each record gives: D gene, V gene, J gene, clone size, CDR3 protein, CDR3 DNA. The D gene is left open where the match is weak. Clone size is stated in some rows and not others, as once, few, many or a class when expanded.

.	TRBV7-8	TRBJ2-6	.	CASSLVPGSNSGANVLTF	TGTGCCAGCAGCTTAGTCCCGGGCTCCAACTCTGGGGCCAACGTCCTGACTTTC
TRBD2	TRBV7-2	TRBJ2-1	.	CASSTSGRSNEQFF	TGTGCCAGCAGCACTAGCGGGAGGTCCAATGAGCAGTTCTTC
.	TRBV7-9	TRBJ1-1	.	CASSPNRRLMNTEAFF	TGTGCCAGCAGCCCTAATCGGCGCTTAATGAACACTGAAGCTTTCTTT
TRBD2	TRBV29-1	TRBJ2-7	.	CSAGGLAGALSSYEQYF	TGCAGCGCCGGGGGGCTAGCGGGGGCCCTAAGCTCCTACGAGCAGTACTTC
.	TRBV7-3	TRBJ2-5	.	CASSLWRGAIKSYQETQYF	TGTGCCAGCAGCTTATGGCGAGGGGCGATTAAGTCGTACCAAGAGACCCAGTACTTC
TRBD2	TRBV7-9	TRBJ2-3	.	CASSLAGGTPDTQYF	TGTGCCAGCAGCTTGGCGGGGGGAACCCCAGATACGCAGTATTTT
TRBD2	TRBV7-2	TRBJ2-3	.	CASSLAGSGGADTQYF	TGTGCCAGCAGCTTAGCTGGTAGCGGGGGGGCAGATACGCAGTATTTT
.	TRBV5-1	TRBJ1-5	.	CASSPSGDTSNQPQHF	TGCGCCAGCAGTCCGTCGGGGGACACAAGCAATCAGCCCCAGCATTTT
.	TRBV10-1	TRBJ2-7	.	CASRVLRTYEQYF	TGCGCCAGCAGGGTACTAAGAACGTACGAGCAGTACTTC
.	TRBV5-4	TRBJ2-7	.	CASTSGGRGATYEQYF	TGTGCCAGCACCTCCGGGGGGCGGGGAGCAACCTACGAGCAGTACTTC
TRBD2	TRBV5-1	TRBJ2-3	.	CASSLGGRGVSTDTQYF	TGCGCCAGCAGCTTGGGCGGGCGGGGGGTGAGCACAGATACGCAGTATTTT
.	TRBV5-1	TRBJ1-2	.	CASSFTSGGGYTF	TGCGCCAGCAGCTTTACTTCGGGGGGCGGCTACACCTTC
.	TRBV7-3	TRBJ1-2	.	CASSLDDYGYTF	TGTGCCAGCAGCTTAGATGACTATGGCTACACCTTC
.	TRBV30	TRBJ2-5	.	CAWSVAGRETQYF	TGTGCCTGGAGTGTGGCGGGGAGAGAGACCCAGTACTTC
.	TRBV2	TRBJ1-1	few	CASSEREKEAFF	TGTGCCAGCAGTGAAAGGGAGAAGGAAGCTTTCTTT
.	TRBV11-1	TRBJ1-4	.	CASSGEGSANEKLFF	TGTGCCAGCAGCGGAGAAGGGTCAGCCAATGAAAAACTGTTTTTT
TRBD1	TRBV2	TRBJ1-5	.	CASRSRKTGGRAQHF	TGTGCCAGCAGAAGCCGGAAAACAGGGGGCCGAGCCCAGCATTTT
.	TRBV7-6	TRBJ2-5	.	CASSGTPPDPQETQYF	TGTGCCAGCAGCGGGACACCTCCAGACCCCCAAGAGACCCAGTACTTC
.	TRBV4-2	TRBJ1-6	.	CASSQDQGNNSPLHF	TGTGCCAGCAGCCAAGATCAGGGGAATAATTCACCCCTCCACTTT
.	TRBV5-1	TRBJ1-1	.	CASSSQGNTEAFF	TGCGCCAGCAGCTCCCAAGGAAACACTGAAGCTTTCTTT
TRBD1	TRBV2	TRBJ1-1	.	CASRPGLQGGLGNTEAFF	TGTGCCAGCAGGCCCGGTCTACAGGGGGGTTTGGGAAACACTGAAGCTTTCTTT
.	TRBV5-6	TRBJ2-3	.	CASSLGFSDTQYF	TGTGCCAGCAGCTTAGGGTTTTCTGATACGCAGTATTTT
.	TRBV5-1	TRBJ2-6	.	CASSGATGANVLTF	TGCGCCAGCAGTGGGGCGACTGGGGCCAACGTCCTGACTTTC
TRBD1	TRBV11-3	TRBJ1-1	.	CASSPWTGEAFF	TGTGCCAGCAGCCCCTGGACAGGAGAAGCTTTCTTT
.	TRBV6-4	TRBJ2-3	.	CASSPPGADTQYF	TGTGCCAGCAGCCCCCCAGGGGCAGATACGCAGTATTTT
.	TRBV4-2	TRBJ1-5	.	CASSQEGTDNQPQHF	TGTGCCAGCAGCCAAGAGGGCACAGATAATCAGCCCCAGCATTTT
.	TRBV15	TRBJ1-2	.	CATSRAVGPYGYTF	TGTGCCACCAGCAGAGCAGTCGGCCCCTATGGCTACACCTTC
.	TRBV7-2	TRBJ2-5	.	CASSSAPRETQYF	TGTGCCAGCAGCTCGGCTCCGAGGGAGACCCAGTACTTC
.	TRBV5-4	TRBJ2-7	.	CASSYHGYEQYF	TGTGCCAGCAGCTATCACGGCTACGAGCAGTACTTC
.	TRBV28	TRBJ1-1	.	CASSSGGEENTEAFF	TGTGCCAGCAGTTCCGGGGGTGAGGAGAACACTGAAGCTTTCTTT
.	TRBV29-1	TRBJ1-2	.	CSVEVQHYGYTF	TGCAGCGTTGAAGTACAACACTATGGCTACACCTTC
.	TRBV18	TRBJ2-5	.	CASSQETQYF	TGTGCCAGCTCACAAGAGACCCAGTACTTC
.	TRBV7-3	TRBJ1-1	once	CASSLSLRTEAFF	TGTGCCAGCAGCTTATCACTGCGCACTGAAGCTTTCTTT
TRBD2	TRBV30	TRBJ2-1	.	CAWTGLAAYNEQFF	TGTGCCTGGACTGGACTAGCGGCTTACAATGAGCAGTTCTTC